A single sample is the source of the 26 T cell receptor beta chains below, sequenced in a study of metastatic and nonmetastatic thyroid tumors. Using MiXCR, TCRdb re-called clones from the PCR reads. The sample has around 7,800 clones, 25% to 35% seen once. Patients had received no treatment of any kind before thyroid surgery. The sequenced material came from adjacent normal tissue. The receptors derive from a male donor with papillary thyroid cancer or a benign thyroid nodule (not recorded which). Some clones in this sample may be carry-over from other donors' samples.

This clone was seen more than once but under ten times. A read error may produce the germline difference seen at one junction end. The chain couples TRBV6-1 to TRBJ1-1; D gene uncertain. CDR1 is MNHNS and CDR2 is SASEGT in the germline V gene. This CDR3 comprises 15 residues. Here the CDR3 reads CASSRTCVFPGEVFF. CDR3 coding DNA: TGTGCCAGCAGTCGGACGTGTGTGTTCCCAGGTGAAGTTTTCTTT.

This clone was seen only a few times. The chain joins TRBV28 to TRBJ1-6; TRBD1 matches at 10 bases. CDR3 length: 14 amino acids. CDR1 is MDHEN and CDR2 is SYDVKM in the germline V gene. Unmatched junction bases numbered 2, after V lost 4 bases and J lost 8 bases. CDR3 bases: TGTGCCAGCAGTTACGGGACAGGGGATTCACCCCTCCACTTT. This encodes CASSYGTGDSPLHF.

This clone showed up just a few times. The CDR3 bases are TGTGCCAGCAGGGGACTAGCGGGAGAAAATGAGCAGTTCTTC. Translation: CASRGLAGENEQFF. The chain employs TRBV2 and TRBJ2-1; TRBD2 matches at 14 bases. The CDR3 is 14 amino acids. Germline assignment: CDR1 SNHLY and CDR2 FYNNEI. Trimming took 6 bases from V and 7 from J; bases not matched to a gene: 2. Full variable domain (missing parts from reference TRBV2 and TRBJ2-1): EPEVTQTPSHQVTQMGQEVILRCVPISNHLYFYWYRQILGQKVEFLVSFYNNEISEKSEIFDDQFSVERPDGSNFTLKIRSTKLEDSAMYFCASRGLAGENEQFFGPGTRLTVL.

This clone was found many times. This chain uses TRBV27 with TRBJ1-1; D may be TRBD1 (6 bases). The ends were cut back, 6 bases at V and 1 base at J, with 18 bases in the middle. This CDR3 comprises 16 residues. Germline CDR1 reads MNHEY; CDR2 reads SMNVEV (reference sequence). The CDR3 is CASREEGGVRNTEAFF. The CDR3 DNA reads TGTGCCAGCAGGGAAGAGGGGGGGGTTAGGAACACTGAAGCTTTCTTT.

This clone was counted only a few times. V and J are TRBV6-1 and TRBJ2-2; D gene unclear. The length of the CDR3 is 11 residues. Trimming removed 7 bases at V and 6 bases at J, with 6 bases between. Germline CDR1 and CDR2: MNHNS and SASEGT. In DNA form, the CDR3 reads TGTGCCAGCATCGAGGCCGGGGAGCTGTTTTTT. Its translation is CASIEAGELFF.

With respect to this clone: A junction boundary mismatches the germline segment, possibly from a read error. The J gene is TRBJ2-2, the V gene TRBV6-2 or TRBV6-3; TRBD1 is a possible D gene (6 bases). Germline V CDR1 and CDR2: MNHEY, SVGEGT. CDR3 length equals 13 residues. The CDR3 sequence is CAGSPGHLRELFF. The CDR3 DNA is TGTGCCGGCAGCCCGGGACACCTTCGTGAGCTGTTTTTT.

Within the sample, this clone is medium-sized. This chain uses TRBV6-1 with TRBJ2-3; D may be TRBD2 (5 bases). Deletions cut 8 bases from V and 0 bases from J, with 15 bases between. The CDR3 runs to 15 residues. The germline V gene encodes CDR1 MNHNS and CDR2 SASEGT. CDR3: CASRMMRGSTDTQYF. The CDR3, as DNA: TGTGCCAGCCGCATGATGCGCGGGAGCACAGATACGCAGTATTTT.

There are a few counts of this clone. The CDR3 loop is CASSPGGVAYEQYF. CDR3 nucleotides: TGTGCCAGCAGTCCTGGGGGGGTCGCCTACGAGCAGTACTTC. The chain links TRBV28 to TRBJ2-7; TRBD2 agrees at 7 bases. The CDR3 totals 14 residues. CDR1 is MDHEN and CDR2 is SYDVKM in the germline V gene. The V and J ends lost 5 bases and 2 bases, in that order; junction bases with no gene match: 6.

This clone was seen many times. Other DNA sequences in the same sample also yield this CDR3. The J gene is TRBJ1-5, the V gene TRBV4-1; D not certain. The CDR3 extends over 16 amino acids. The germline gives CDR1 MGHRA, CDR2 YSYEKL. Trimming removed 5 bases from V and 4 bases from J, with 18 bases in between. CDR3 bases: TGCGCCAGCAGCGTGTCGGGAACGGCCTTTAATCAGCCCCAGCATTTT. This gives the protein CASSVSGTAFNQPQHF.

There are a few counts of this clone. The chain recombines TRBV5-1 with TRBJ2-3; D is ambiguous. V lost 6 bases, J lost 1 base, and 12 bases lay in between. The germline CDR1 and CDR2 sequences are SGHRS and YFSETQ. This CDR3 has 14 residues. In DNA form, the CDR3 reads TGCGCCAGCACCCGTGGGCAGGGCACAGATACGCAGTATTTT. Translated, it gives CASTRGQGTDTQYF. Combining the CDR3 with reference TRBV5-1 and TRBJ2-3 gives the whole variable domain KAGVTQTPRYLIKTRGQQVTLSCSPISGHRSVSWYQQTPGQGLQFLFEYFSETQRNKGNFPGRFSGRQFSNSRSEMNVSTLELGDSALYLCASTRGQGTDTQYFGPGTRLTVL.

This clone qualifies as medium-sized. Here the CDR3 DNA reads TGTGCCAGCAGTTTCGTGGGGACGAACACTGAAGCTTTCTTT. It encodes CASSFVGTNTEAFF. The chain is built from TRBV12-3 or TRBV12-4 and TRBJ1-1; possible D gene TRBD1, 5 bases. Trimming took off 3 bases at V and 1 base at J, with 9 bases between the two ends. The CDR3 has 14 residues.

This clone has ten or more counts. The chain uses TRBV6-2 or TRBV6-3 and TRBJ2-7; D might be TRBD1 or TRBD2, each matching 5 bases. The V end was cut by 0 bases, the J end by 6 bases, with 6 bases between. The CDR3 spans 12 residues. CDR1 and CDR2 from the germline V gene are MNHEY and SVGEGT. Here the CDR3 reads CASSYSRGEQYF. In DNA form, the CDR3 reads TGTGCCAGCAGTTACTCGAGGGGCGAGCAGTACTTC.

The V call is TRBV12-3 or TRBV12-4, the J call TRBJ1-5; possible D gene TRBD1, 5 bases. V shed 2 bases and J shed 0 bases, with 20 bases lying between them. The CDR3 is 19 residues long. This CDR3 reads CASSLICRVRVGSNQPQHF. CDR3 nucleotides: TGTGCCAGCAGTTTAATATGCAGGGTGCGGGTCGGTAGCAATCAGCCCCAGCATTTT.

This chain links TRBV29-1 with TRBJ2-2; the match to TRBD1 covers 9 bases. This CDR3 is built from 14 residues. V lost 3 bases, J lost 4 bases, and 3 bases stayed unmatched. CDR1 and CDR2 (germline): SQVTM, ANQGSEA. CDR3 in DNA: TGCAGCGTTGAGAGGACAGGGGCCACCGGGGAGCTGTTTTTT. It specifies CSVERTGATGELFF.

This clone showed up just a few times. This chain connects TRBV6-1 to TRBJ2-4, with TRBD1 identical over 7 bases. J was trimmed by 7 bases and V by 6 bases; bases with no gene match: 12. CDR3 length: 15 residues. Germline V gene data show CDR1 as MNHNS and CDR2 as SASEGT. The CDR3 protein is CASREGARWGNIQYF. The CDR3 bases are TGTGCCAGCAGAGAGGGGGCTCGTTGGGGGAACATTCAGTACTTC.

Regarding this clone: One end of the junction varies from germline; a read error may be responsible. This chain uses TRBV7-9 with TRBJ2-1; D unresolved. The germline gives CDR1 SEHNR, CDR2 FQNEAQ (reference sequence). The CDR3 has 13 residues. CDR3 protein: CAISLPLHNEQFF. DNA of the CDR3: TGTGCCATCAGCTTACCTCTCCACAATGAGCAGTTCTTC.

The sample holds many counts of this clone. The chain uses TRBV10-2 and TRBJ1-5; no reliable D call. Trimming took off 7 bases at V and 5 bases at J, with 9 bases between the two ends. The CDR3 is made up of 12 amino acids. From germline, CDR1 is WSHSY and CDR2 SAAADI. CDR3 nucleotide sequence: TGCGCCAGCATGGGCAGTTATCAGCCCCAGCATTTT. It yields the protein CASMGSYQPQHF.

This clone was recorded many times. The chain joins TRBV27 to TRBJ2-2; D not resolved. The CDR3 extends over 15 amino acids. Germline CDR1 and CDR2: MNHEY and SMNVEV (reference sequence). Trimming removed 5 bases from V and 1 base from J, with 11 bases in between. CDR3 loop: CASSERAQNTGELFF. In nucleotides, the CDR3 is TGTGCCAGCAGTGAACGGGCGCAGAACACCGGGGAGCTGTTTTTT.

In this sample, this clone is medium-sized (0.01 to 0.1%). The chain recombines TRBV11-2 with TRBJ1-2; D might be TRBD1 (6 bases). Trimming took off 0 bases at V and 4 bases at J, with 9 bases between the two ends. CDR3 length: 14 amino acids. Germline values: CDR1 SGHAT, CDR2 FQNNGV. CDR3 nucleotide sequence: TGTGCCAGCAGCTTAGACAGGGGAGGCTATGGCTACACCTTC. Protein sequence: CASSLDRGGYGYTF. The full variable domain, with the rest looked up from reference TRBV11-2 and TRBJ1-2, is EAGVAQSPRYKIIEKRQSVAFWCNPISGHATLYWYQQILGQGPKLLIQFQNNGVVDDSQLPKDRFSAERLKGVDSTLKIQPAKLEDSAVYLCASSLDRGGYGYTFGSGTRLTVV.

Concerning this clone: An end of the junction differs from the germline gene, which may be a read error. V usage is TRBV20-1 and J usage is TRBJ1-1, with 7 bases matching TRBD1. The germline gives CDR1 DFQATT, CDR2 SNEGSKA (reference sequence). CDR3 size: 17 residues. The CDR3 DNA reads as TGCAGTGCTAGAGATCCAAGAAGGGGGCGAGGAAACACTGAAGATTTCTTT. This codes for CSARDPRRGRGNTEDFF.

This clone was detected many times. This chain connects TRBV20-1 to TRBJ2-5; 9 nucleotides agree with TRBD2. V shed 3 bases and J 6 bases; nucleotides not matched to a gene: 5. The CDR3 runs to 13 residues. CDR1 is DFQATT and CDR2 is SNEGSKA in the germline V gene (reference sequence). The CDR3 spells CSARASGMKTQYF. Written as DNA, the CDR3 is TGCAGTGCTAGGGCTAGCGGGATGAAGACCCAGTACTTC.

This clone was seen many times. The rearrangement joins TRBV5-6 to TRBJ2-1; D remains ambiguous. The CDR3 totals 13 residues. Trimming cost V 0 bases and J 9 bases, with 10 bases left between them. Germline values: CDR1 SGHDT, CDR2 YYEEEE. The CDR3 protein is CASSLGSIFEQFF. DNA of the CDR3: TGTGCCAGCAGCTTGGGATCAATTTTTGAGCAGTTCTTC.

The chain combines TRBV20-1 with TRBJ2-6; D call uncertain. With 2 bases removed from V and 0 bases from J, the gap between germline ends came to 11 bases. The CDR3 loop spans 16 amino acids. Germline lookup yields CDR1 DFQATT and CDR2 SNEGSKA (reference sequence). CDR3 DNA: TGCAGTGCTAGACCCTTCTCAGACTCTGGGGCCAACGTCCTGACTTTC. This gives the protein CSARPFSDSGANVLTF.

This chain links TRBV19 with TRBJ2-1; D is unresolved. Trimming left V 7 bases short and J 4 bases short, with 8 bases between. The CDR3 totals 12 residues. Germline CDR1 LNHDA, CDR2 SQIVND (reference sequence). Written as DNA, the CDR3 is TGTGCCAGTAATAAGGGATACAATGAGCAGTTCTTC. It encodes CASNKGYNEQFF.

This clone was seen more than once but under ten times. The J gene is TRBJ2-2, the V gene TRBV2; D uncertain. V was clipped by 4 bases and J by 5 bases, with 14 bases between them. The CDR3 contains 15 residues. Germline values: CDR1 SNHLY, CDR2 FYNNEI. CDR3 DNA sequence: TGTGCCAGCAGTGCGACCTTAGTAGGAACCGGGGAGCTGTTTTTT. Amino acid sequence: CASSATLVGTGELFF.

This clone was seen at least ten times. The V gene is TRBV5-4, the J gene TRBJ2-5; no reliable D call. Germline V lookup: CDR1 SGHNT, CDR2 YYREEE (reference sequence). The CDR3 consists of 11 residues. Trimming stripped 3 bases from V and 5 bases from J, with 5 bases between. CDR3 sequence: CASSYLETQYF. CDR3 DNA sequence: TGTGCCAGCAGCTACTTGGAGACCCAGTACTTC.